One and the same sample provided the 6 T cell receptor beta chains below, sequenced in a study of T-cell reconstitution after alpha-beta-depleted transplantation in children. A library of TCRbeta sequences, prepared with unique molecular identifiers, was generated. TCRdb recomputed calls from the PCR reads with MiXCR, one row per CDR3 protein. The sample yields roughly 490,000 distinct CDR3 sequences, about an eighth seen once. This material consisted of PBMCs, mostly from graft donor cells, taken 180 days after TCRalphabeta/CD19-depleted stem cell transplant. These receptors came from a female patient younger than 10 who had a stem cell transplant for aplastic anemia, so the T cells may come from the graft donor.

This clonotype was observed many times. The chain couples TRBV20-1 to TRBJ2-7; D gene ambiguous. Between the trimmed V and J ends, which lost 0 bases and 7 bases, there was a span of 19 bases. Per germline, CDR1 DFQATT and CDR2 SNEGSKA (reference sequence). There are 15 residues in the CDR3. The CDR3: CSARDRAGASREQYF. In DNA, the CDR3 is TGCAGTGCTAGAGATAGGGCAGGCGCCTCTAGGGAGCAGTACTTC.

This chain uses TRBV24-1 with TRBJ2-6; possibly TRBD1 for D (6 bases). Germline V gene sequence: CDR1 KGHDR, CDR2 SFDVKD. The V end was cut by 5 bases, the J end by 2 bases, with 15 bases between. The CDR3 length is 17 residues. Here the CDR3 reads CATSGRPGDTGANVLTF. Written as DNA, the CDR3 is TGTGCCACCAGTGGTCGCCCAGGGGATACTGGGGCCAACGTCCTGACTTTC.

This clonotype was seen a few times. This chain joins TRBV10-3 and TRBJ1-1; TRBD1 might be the D (5 bases). CDR1 and CDR2 from the germline V gene are ENHRY and SYGVKD. V gave up 3 bases and J gave up 0 bases, with 8 bases separating them. This CDR3 region has 14 residues. As DNA, the CDR3 is TGTGCCATCAGTGACGGGGGACTGAACACTGAAGCTTTCTTT. This sequence encodes CAISDGGLNTEAFF.

This clonotype was recorded many times. The CDR3 nucleotides are TGCGCCAGCAGCTTACGGACAGGGGCCGAGCCTGAAGCTTTCTTT. This gives the protein CASSLRTGAEPEAFF. The rearrangement joins TRBV5-1 to TRBJ1-1; 9 nucleotides line up with TRBD1. CDR1 is SGHRS and CDR2 is YFSETQ in the germline V gene. Trimming cost V 2 bases and J 6 bases; bases outside gene matches: 8. CDR3 length equals 15 residues.

The V gene is TRBV27, the J gene TRBJ2-7; D unclear. Deletions cut 5 bases from V and 0 bases from J, with 8 bases between. CDR1 is MNHEY and CDR2 is SMNVEV in the germline V gene (reference sequence). The CDR3 is made up of 13 amino acids. The CDR3 bases are TGTGCCAGCAGTACAGAAAACTCCTACGAGCAGTACTTC. This encodes CASSTENSYEQYF.

The rearrangement links TRBV24-1 to TRBJ1-1; 10 positions match TRBD1. Germline loops: CDR1 KGHDR, CDR2 SFDVKD. The V segment lost 4 bases and the J segment 4 bases; nucleotides outside the gene matches: 5. This CDR3 region has 15 residues. CDR3 coding DNA: TGTGCCACCAGTGAGGCCGGGACAGGGGTCACTGAAGCTTTCTTT. Encoded protein: CATSEAGTGVTEAFF.